This entry is about one TCR beta chain. This clone was seen a single time. Its antigen specificity is not known. There are no base qualities to consult, and no much larger clone falls within one base. This sample was taken from a study of radiotherapy plus CTLA-4 blockade in lung cancer (dated by TCRdb to the late 2010s). Regarding the complete study: Among enrolled patients, approximately 18% had an objective response and about 30% reached disease control. Results and caveats for the whole study, not just this receptor: Early dynamic changes in blood T cell clones, together with increased serum interferon-beta after radiation, were reported as the strongest predictors of response. TCR clones derived from tumors expanded in peripheral blood after treatment with radiotherapy and ipilimumab.

The study evaluated CTLA-4 blockade (ipilimumab) given together with focal radiation therapy in patients who had chemo-refractory metastatic non-small-cell lung cancer. Library preparation used the immunoSEQ multiplex PCR assay. TCRdb took over this immuneACCESS table, retaining in-frame rearrangements with V and J assigned. Such tables are incomplete; in checked studies, under half of the missing clones stem from an unresolved V gene, and the remainder is unexplained. Across this sample there are about 60,000 clones, with about 80% seen only once. The ten largest account for 4% of the sample. At the junction V is shortened by 5 bases and J by 9 bases; bases outside the gene matches: 7. From a lookup of the germline V gene (reference sequence), CDR1 and CDR2 are MNHEY and SMNVEV. The CDR3 measures 13 amino acids from cysteine to phenylalanine. The DNA shown is the 39-base CDR3, in frame from base 1.

The specimen was peripheral blood, collected from a patient treated with radiotherapy plus ipilimumab. The sequence came from a human donor with non-small cell lung cancer who had a partial response to radiotherapy plus ipilimumab. The chain couples TRBV27 to TRBJ2-5, with 9 bases matching TRBD1. The CDR3 corresponds to CASSPGQGAAQYF. Read as DNA, the sequence is TGTGCCAGCAGTCCGGGACAGGGTGCGGCCCAGTACTTC.